Detailed here is one T cell receptor beta chain. Trimming pared 6 bases from V and 6 bases from J, leaving 12 bases between. CDR1 and CDR2 from the germline V gene are MNHNY and SVGAGI (reference sequence). This CDR3 has 12 amino acids. The data stem from a study of blood T cells in healthy people across ages. Combining a sample-barcoded 5' primer with a J-beta primer mix, a second PCR ran for roughly 6 to 12 cycles. TCRdb redid the calling of the 5' RACE reads with MiXCR, one entry per CDR3 protein. The sample consists of 1.5 million to 2 million distinct CDR3 sequences, about two fifths of them appearing once.

V and J are TRBV6-6 and TRBJ2-7; no definite D call. This sequence originates from a human donor in good health. The sequenced material came from blood. The CDR3 sequence: CASRIDSGEQYF. DNA for the CDR3: TGTGCCAGCAGAATCGACTCCGGCGAGCAGTACTTC.